This T cell receptor beta chain derives from a study of T cells in Graves' hyperthyroidism and ophthalmopathy. Regions amplified from RNA transcripts were the TCR beta CDR3 regions. A first-round RT-PCR of the TCR CDR3 used the HTBI primer set. Via MiXCR, TCRdb re-called the multiplex PCR reads, giving one row per CDR3 protein. The sample records about 210,000 distinct CDR3 sequences, more than 15% being singletons. The CDR3 has 16 residues. CDR1 is MNHEY and CDR2 is SMNVEV in the germline V gene (reference sequence). V gave up 6 bases and J gave up 5 bases; unmatched junction bases: 12. Absence of ophthalmopathy progression within 18 months defined stable Graves' hyperthyroidism. Exclusions: uncontrolled infection, other autoimmune disease, pregnancy, lactation. Diagnoses rested on clinical symptoms, serum thyroxine and TRAb, thyroid ultrasound and orbital computed tomography.

Sequencing used blood. The source is a man aged 45-60 years with Graves' hyperthyroidism. This rearrangement joins TRBV27 to TRBJ2-5, with 10 bases aligning to TRBD1. The CDR3 DNA reads as TGTGCCAGCAGGAGGGGACAGGGGTCACCAGGGGAGACCCAGTACTTC. It codes for CASRRGQGSPGETQYF.